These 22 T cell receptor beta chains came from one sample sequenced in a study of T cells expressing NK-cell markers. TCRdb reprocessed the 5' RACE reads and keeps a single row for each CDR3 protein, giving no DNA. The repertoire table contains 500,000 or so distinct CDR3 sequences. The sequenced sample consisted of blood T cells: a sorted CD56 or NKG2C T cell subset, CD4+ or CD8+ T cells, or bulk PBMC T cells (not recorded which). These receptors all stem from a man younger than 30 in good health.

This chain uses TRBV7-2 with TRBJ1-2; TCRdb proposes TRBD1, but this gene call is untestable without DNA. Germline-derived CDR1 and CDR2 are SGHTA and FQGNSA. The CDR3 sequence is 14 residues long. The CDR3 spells CASTGTGYGYGYTF.

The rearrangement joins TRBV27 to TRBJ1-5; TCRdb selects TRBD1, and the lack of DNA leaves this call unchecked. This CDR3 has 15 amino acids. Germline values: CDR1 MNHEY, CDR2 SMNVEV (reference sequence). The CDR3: CASSLSVGARQPQHF.

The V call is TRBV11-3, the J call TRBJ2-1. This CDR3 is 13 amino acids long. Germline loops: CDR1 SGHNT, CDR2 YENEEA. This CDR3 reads CASSLGAAHEQFF.

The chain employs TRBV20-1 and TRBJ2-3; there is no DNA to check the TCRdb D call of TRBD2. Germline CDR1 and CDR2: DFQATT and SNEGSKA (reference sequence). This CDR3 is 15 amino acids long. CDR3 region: CSAESVAGGSDTQYF.

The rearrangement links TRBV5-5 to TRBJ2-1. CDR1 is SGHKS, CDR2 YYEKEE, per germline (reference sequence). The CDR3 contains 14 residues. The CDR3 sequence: CASSLHRLNNEQFF.

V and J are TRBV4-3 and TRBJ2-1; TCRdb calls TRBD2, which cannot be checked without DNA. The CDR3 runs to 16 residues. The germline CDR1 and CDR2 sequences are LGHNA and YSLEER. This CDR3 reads CASSHVAGVDRNEQFF.

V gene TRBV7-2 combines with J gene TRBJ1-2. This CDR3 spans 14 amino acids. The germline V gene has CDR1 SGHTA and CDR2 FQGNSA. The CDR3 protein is CASSLVGGDYGYTF.

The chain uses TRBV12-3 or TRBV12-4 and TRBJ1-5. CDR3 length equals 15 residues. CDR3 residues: CASSLRGAYNQPQHF.

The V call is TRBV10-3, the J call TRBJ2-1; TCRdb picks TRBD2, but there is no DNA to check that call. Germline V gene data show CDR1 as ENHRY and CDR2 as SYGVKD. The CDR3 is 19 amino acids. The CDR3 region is CAIRGSPTSGRTGYNEQFF.

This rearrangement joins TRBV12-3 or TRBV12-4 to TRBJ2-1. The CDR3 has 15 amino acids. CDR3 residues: CASSLSSLSYNEQFF.

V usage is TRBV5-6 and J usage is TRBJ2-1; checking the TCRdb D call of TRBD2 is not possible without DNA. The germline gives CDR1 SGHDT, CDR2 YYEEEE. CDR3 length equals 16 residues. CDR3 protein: CASSYPPQGAYNEQFF.

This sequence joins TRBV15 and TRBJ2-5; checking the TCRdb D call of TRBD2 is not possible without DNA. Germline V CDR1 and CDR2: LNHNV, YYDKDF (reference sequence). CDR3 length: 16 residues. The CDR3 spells CATSSSWNGRLETQYF.

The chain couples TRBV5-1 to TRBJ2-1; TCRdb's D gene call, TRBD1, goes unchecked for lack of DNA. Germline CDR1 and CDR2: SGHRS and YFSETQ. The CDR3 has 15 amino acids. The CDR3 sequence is CASSVQGVSYNEQFF.

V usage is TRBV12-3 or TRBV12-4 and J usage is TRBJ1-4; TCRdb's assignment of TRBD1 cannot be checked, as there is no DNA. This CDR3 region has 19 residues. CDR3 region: CASSHWGGGQLQVGEKLFF.

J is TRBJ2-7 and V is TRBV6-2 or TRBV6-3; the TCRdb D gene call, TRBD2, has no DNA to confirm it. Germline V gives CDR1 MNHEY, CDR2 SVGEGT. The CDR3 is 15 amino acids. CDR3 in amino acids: CASRPKGNLAGEQYF.

CDR3 amino acids: CASSLPTAGTSSYNEQFF. V and J are TRBV7-6 and TRBJ2-1; TCRdb's D gene call, TRBD2, goes unchecked for lack of DNA. The CDR3 has 18 residues. Germline CDR1 SGHVS, CDR2 FNYEAQ.

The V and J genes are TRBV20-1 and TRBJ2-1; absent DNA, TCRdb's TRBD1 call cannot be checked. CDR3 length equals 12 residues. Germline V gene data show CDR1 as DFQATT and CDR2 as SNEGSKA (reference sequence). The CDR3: CSGGGAYNEQFF.

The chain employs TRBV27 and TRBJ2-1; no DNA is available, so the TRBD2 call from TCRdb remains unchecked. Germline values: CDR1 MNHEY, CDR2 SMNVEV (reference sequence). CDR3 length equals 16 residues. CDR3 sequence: CASSLSSGRVWDEQFF.

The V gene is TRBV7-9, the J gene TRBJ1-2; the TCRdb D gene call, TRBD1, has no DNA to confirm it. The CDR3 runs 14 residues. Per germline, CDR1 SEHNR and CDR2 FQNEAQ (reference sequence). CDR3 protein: CASSLRDRDRGYTF.

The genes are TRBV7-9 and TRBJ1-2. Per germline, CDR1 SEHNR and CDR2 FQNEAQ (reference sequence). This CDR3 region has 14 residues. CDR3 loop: CASSSSSANYGYTF.

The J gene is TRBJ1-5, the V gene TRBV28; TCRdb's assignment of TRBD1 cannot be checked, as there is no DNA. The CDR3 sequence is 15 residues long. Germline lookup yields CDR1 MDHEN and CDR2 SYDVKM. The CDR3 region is CASSFWDRPNQPQHF.

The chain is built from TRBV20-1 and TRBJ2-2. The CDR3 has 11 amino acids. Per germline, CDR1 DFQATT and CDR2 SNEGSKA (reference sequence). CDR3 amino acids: CSAAKGRELFF.